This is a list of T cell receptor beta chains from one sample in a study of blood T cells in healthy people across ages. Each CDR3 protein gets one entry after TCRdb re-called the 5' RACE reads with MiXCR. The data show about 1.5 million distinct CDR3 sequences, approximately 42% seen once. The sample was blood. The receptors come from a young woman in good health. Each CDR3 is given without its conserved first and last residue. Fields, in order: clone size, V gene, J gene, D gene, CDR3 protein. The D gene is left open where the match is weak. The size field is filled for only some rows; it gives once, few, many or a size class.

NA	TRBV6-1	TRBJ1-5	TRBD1	SSRGTGNNQPQH
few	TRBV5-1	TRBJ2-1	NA	ASSLQGPNNEQF
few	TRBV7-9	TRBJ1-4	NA	ASSLTGIGTNEKLF
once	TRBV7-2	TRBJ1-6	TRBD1	ASSFPRGQGWSSYNSPLH
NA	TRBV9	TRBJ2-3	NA	ASSTEATDTQY
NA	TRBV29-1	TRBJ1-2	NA	SVVAGVEYGYT
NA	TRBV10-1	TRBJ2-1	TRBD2	ASSAGLEYNEQF
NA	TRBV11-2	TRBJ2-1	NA	ASSPWTADNEQF
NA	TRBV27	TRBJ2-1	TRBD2	ASSHGIAGSYNEQF
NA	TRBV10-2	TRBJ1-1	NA	ASSGARNTEAF
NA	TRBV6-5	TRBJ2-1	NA	ASSDGRTETQF